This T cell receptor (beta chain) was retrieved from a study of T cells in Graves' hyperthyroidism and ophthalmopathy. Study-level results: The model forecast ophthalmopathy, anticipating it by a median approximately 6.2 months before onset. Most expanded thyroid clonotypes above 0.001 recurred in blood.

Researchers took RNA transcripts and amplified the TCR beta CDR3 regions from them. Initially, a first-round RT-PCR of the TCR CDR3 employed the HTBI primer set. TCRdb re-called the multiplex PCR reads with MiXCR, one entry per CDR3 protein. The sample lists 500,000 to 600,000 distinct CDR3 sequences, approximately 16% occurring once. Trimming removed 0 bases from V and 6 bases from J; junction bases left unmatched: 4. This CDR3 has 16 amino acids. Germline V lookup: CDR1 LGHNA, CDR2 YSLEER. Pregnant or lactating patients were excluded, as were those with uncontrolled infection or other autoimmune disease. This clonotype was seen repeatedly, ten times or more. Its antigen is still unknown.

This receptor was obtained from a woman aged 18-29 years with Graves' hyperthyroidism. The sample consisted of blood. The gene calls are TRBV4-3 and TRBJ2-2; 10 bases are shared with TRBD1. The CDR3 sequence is CASSQDIGQGAGELFF. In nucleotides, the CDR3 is TGCGCCAGCAGCCAAGACATCGGACAGGGGGCCGGGGAGCTGTTTTTT.